This T cell receptor (beta chain) was recovered during a study of blood T cell repertoires in COVID-19. For the study at large: Researchers got acute and convalescent COVID-19 samples from the United States, Italy and Spain. T cells, B-cell-depleted T cells, or PBMCs provided the cDNA or gDNA that served as material.

This clone was detected a few times. From germline, CDR1 is MDHEN and CDR2 SYDVKM. The CDR3 loop spans 16 amino acids. Trimming took off 7 bases at V and 5 bases at J, with 18 bases between the two ends. Original processing notes: Reference gene primer amplification yielded estimated nucleated cell counts. Produced via immunoSEQ multiplex PCR; TCRdb's table is partial and in-frame only. Clone size and the V and J calls come from that table; the DNA yielded D and trimming. The sample shows 150,000 to 200,000 clones, roughly 79% of them seen only once. This TCR was recovered from a man aged 60 to 69 with active or convalescent COVID-19. The sequenced material came from peripheral blood. The chain employs TRBV28 and TRBJ1-6; D uncertain. CDR3 amino acids: CASTRRAGRNNSPLHF. The CDR3 DNA sequence: TGTGCCAGCACCCGGCGGGCCGGAAGGAATAATTCACCCCTCCACTTT.